The 4 T cell receptor beta chains given below trace back to one sample, sequenced in a study of cytomegalovirus exposure and HLA in healthy donors. The PCR had 60 Vbeta and 13 Jbeta primers. The protocol was immunoSEQ multiplex PCR, while the TCRdb copy is restricted to in-frame clones and leaves out a portion. The sample shows about 110,000 clones, approximately 70% of them seen only once. The sequenced sample consisted of PBMCs. The receptors were gathered from a man aged 30-40 years in good health and CMV-seropositive.

The rearrangement joins TRBV18 to TRBJ1-2, with a weak D call TRBD1 (6 bases). Trimming left V 3 bases short and J 2 bases short, with 16 bases between. The CDR3 has 16 residues. Per germline, CDR1 KGHSH and CDR2 LQKENI. CDR3 region: CASSPTTGLGNYGYTF. The CDR3, as DNA: TGTGCCAGCTCACCTACTACAGGGCTTGGGAACTATGGCTACACCTTC.

The chain links TRBV4-2 to TRBJ1-1; D is perhaps TRBD1 (5 bases). CDR1 is LGHNA and CDR2 is YNFKEQ in the germline V gene. The CDR3 loop spans 14 amino acids. V was pared by 5 bases and J by 0 bases, with 10 bases between. The CDR3 region is CASSEAGLNTEAFF. The DNA for the CDR3 is TGTGCCAGCAGCGAAGCAGGGCTGAACACTGAAGCTTTCTTT.

The chain links TRBV15 to TRBJ1-2; TRBD1 agrees at 8 bases. V gave up 5 bases and J gave up 4 bases; unmatched junction bases: 6. The germline gives CDR1 LNHNV, CDR2 YYDKDF (reference sequence). The CDR3 runs to 14 residues. The CDR3 coding sequence is TGTGCCACCAGCCCCCGGGACAGGAGCTATGGCTACACCTTC. This codes for CATSPRDRSYGYTF.

The chain is built from TRBV6-6 and TRBJ1-1, with unresolved D. Trimming stripped 2 bases from V and 0 bases from J, with 10 bases between. The germline V gene encodes CDR1 MNHNY and CDR2 SVGAGI (reference sequence). This CDR3 has 15 amino acids. The CDR3 sequence: CASSYIAVVNTEAFF. CDR3 nucleotides: TGTGCCAGCAGTTACATTGCGGTGGTGAACACTGAAGCTTTCTTT.